The 14 T cell receptor beta chains listed next were all sequenced from one sample in a study of breast tumors, draining lymph nodes, adjacent tissues. The lymph nodes were axillary draining lymph nodes from breast cancer patients. MiXCR, applied by TCRdb to the multiplex PCR reads, yields one record per CDR3 protein. The sample yields fewer than 140,000 distinct CDR3 sequences, less than 40% seen once. Material for sequencing was axillary lymph node tissue. These receptors came from a female donor with breast cancer. Some clones in this sample may be carry-over from other donors' samples.

This clonotype was recorded many times. The chain has TRBV4-2 and TRBJ1-3; 8 positions agree with TRBD1. This CDR3 comprises 16 residues. Losses at the gene ends were 1 base for V and 1 base for J; bases not matched to a gene: 3. From germline, CDR1 is LGHNA and CDR2 YNFKEQ. The CDR3 nucleotides read TGTGCCAGCAGCCAAGGGCAGGGGGCGTCTGGAAACACCATATATTTT. It is translated as CASSQGQGASGNTIYF.

This clonotype is a singleton in its sample. Relative to the germline gene, one junction end is altered; a read error may explain this. This chain joins TRBV7-9 and TRBJ2-7, with D maybe TRBD1 (7 bases). Germline V CDR1 and CDR2: SEHNR, FQNEAQ (reference sequence). The CDR3 runs to 15 residues. The CDR3 DNA reads TGTGCCAGCAGCCTAAGCCCAGGGGGGCCCTACGAGCAGCACTTC. Its protein is CASSLSPGGPYEQHF.

This clonotype was recorded many times. The rearrangement uses TRBV15 and TRBJ1-6, with 10 bases identical to TRBD1. Germline V gene data show CDR1 as LNHNV and CDR2 as YYDKDF (reference sequence). CDR3 length equals 17 residues. The junction had 12 bases not matched to a gene; V was cut back by 3 bases and J by 10 bases. Written as DNA, the CDR3 is TGTGCCACCAGCAGGCTCGCTCCGGGACAGGGGAACTCACCCCTCCACTTT. The encoded protein is CATSRLAPGQGNSPLHF.

The gene calls are TRBV14 and TRBJ1-1; a possible D gene is TRBD1 (6 bases). CDR1 is SGHDN and CDR2 is FVKESK in the germline V gene. CDR3 length equals 15 residues. V was trimmed by 1 base and J by 1 base, leaving 10 bases between them. The CDR3 region is CASSQALTGNTEAFF. In nucleotides, the CDR3 is TGTGCCAGCAGCCAAGCCCTGACAGGGAACACTGAAGCTTTCTTT.

In its sample, this clonotype was seen many times. The V and J genes are TRBV20-1 and TRBJ2-7, with D possibly TRBD1 on 5 matching bases. Per germline, CDR1 DFQATT and CDR2 SNEGSKA (reference sequence). This CDR3 is built from 12 residues. V shed 6 bases and J shed 2 bases, with 11 bases lying between them. The CDR3 protein is CSASTATYEQYF. The CDR3 region has the DNA TGCAGTGCCTCGACAGCCACCTACGAGCAGTACTTC.

CDR3 residues: CASTSTGTENSPLHF. Here the CDR3 DNA reads TGCGCCAGCACCTCGACAGGGACGGAGAATTCACCCCTCCACTTT. The chain recombines TRBV5-1 with TRBJ1-6, with 7 nucleotides matching TRBD1. Germline values: CDR1 SGHRS, CDR2 YFSETQ. There are 15 residues in the CDR3. V lost 6 bases, J lost 7 bases, and 10 bases stayed unmatched. Looking up the rest from reference TRBV5-1 and TRBJ1-6 gives the full variable domain: KAGVTQTPRYLIKTRGQQVTLSCSPISGHRSVSWYQQTPGQGLQFLFEYFSETQRNKGNFPGRFSGRQFSNSRSEMNVSTLELGDSALYLCASTSTGTENSPLHFGNGTRLTVT.

In regard to this clonotype: A junction boundary mismatches the germline segment, possibly from a read error. This chain links TRBV7-9 with TRBJ2-2; tentative D call: TRBD1 (8 bases). This CDR3 spans 16 amino acids. CDR1 is SEHNR and CDR2 is FQNEAQ in the germline V gene (reference sequence). The CDR3 is CATAQGGTAGTGVLLF. CDR3 DNA: TGTGCCACAGCACAGGGGGGGACAGCTGGCACCGGGGTGCTGCTTTTT.

There are many counts of this clonotype. The V and J genes are TRBV6-5 and TRBJ1-3; D uncertain. Germline loops: CDR1 MNHEY, CDR2 SVGAGI. The CDR3 consists of 16 residues. V lost 0 bases, J lost 2 bases, and 11 bases lay in between. CDR3 coding DNA: TGTGCCAGCAGTTACTCTGACGGGGTTCCTGGAAACACCATATATTTT. Translated, it gives CASSYSDGVPGNTIYF.

This clonotype has ten or more counts. The chain links TRBV28 to TRBJ2-1; D call uncertain. CDR3 size: 11 residues. Germline CDR1 and CDR2: MDHEN and SYDVKM. The V end was cut by 2 bases, the J end by 9 bases, with 5 bases between. CDR3 sequence (DNA): TGTGCCAGCAGTTTAGCTACTGAGCAGTTCTTC. Amino acids: CASSLATEQFF.

This sequence joins TRBV5-6 and TRBJ1-2; the D gene is possibly TRBD1 (6 bases). CDR1 is SGHDT and CDR2 is YYEEEE in the germline V gene. The CDR3 contains 16 residues. The V end was cut by 0 bases, the J end by 4 bases, with 16 bases between. The CDR3 DNA reads TGTGCCAGCAGCTTGGCCCTCGCAGGGGCGAGCTATGGCTACACCTTC. It yields the protein CASSLALAGASYGYTF. The full variable domain, its missing parts supplied by reference TRBV5-6 and TRBJ1-2, is DAGVTQSPTHLIKTRGQQVTLRCSPKSGHDTVSWYQQALGQGPQFIFQYYEEEERQRGNFPDRFSGHQFPNYSSELNVNALLLGDSALYLCASSLALAGASYGYTFGSGTRLTVV.

This clonotype was observed many times. The V and J genes are TRBV6-5 and TRBJ2-5; D is tentatively TRBD1 or TRBD2 (6 bases each). The V gene lost 6 bases and the J gene lost 4 bases, with 12 bases spanning the gap. Germline CDR1 is MNHEY and CDR2 is SVGAGI. This CDR3 has 13 residues. The CDR3 region is CASRGGWGETQYF. As DNA, the CDR3 is TGTGCCAGCAGAGGGGGGTGGGGAGAGACCCAGTACTTC.

This clonotype was found many times. The chain has TRBV6-6 and TRBJ1-6, with 8 bases lining up with TRBD1. Germline values: CDR1 MNHNY, CDR2 SVGAGI (reference sequence). The CDR3 loop spans 15 amino acids. J was trimmed by 8 bases and V by 2 bases; bases with no gene match: 5. As DNA, the CDR3 is TGTGCCAGCAGTTACGGGACAGGAGGTCATTCACCCCTCCACTTT. Encoded protein: CASSYGTGGHSPLHF.

This chain joins TRBV9 and TRBJ1-2; a weak D match, TRBD1 (5 bases). CDR1 and CDR2 from the germline V gene are SGDLS and YYNGEE. This CDR3 has 11 amino acids. Between the trimmed V and J ends, which lost 0 bases and 8 bases, there was a span of 5 bases. The CDR3 DNA sequence: TGTGCCAGCAGCGTAGAGGGGGGCTACACCTTC. Its protein is CASSVEGGYTF.

This sequence joins TRBV2 and TRBJ1-2; 9 nucleotides line up with TRBD1. The germline V gene encodes CDR1 SNHLY and CDR2 FYNNEI. This CDR3 contains 14 residues. The trim removed 3 bases at V and 7 bases at J, leaving 6 bases unmatched. The chain's CDR3 is CASSDWGTGTGYTF. The CDR3 coding sequence is TGTGCCAGCAGTGATTGGGGGACAGGGACTGGCTACACCTTC.